This TCR beta chain stems from a study of T cell responses to AZD1222 COVID-19 vaccine. Study-level background: Researchers grouped second doses given at about 4 or about 12 weeks into one pool.

This clone was recorded only once. Its matching antigen is unknown. Generated by immunoSEQ multiplex PCR, the TCRdb table keeps only in-frame clones and is missing some. The sample holds 99,000 or so clones, around nine tenths seen once. Study findings and constraints: Dominant CD4 TCR responses targeted spike regions 160-218 and 743-854. Unmutated variant regions are reportedly the target of nearly half of TCRs that are spike-specific. Clonal diversity was possibly underestimated, and the donors were mostly white British, with more females.

Germline V CDR1 and CDR2: WNHNN, SYGVQD (reference sequence). This CDR3 is 14 amino acids long. Between the trimmed V and J ends, which lost 3 bases and 5 bases, there was a span of 13 bases. This sequence joins TRBV10-1 and TRBJ2-5; maybe TRBD2 (6 bases). The sequenced sample was peripheral blood, obtained on day 0 of AZD1222 vaccination. The receptor comes from an adult in good health. CDR3 protein: CASSEGGMSETQYF. The CDR3 coding sequence is TGCGCCAGCAGTGAAGGCGGGATGAGCGAGACCCAGTACTTC.